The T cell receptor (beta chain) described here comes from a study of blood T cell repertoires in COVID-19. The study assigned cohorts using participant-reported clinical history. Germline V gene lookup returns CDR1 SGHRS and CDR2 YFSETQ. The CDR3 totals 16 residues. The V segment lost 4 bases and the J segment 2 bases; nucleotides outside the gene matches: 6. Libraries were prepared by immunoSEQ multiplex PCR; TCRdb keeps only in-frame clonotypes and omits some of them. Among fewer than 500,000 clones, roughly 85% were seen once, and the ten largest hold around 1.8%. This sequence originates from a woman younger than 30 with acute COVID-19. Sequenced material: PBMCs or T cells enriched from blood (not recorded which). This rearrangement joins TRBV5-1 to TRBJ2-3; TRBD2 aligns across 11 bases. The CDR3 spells CASSPLAGGATDTQYF. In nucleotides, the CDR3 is TGCGCCAGCAGCCCGCTAGCGGGGGGAGCCACAGATACGCAGTATTTT.